This T cell receptor (beta chain) was sequenced during a study of cytomegalovirus exposure and HLA in healthy donors. PCR used 60 Vbeta primers and 13 Jbeta primers. Profiled with immunoSEQ multiplex PCR; TCRdb holds only in-frame clones, not every one. The repertoire holds some 100,000 clones, with approximately 82% as singletons. As for this clone: The antigen is unknown.

With 6 bases clipped from V and 3 bases from J, the junction kept 4 bases outside the gene matches. The CDR3 length is 14 residues. Germline V gene data show CDR1 as KGHSH and CDR2 as LQKENI. Overall study findings and caveats: Donors belonging to an Asian-associated ancestry cluster reportedly showed fewer N-insertions in productive TCRs than the roughly 670-donor mean, according to what a later analysis found. According to the study, some 160 TCR beta chains were cytomegalovirus-associated. TCR beta sequences numbering about 17,000 were associated with HLA alleles at 0.05 false discovery rate in a later analysis.

The chain joins TRBV18 to TRBJ2-4, with 8 bases fitting TRBD1. The TCR sequence derives from a woman aged 18-29 years in good health and CMV-seronegative. Sequencing was done on a sample of PBMCs. CDR3 sequence: CASSPGGGKNIQYF. DNA for the CDR3: TGTGCCAGCTCGCCAGGGGGCGGCAAAAACATTCAGTACTTC.